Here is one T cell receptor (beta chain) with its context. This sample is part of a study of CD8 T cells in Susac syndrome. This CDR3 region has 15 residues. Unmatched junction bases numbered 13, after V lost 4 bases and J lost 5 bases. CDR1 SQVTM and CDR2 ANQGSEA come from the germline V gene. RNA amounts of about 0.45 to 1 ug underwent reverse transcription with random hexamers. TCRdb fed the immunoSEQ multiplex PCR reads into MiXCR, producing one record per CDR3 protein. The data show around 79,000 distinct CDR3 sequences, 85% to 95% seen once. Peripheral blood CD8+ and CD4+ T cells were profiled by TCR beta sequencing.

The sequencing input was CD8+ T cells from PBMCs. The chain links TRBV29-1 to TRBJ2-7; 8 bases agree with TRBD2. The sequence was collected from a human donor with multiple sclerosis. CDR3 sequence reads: CSVGATGTRVDEQYF. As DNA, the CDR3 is TGCAGCGTTGGCGCAACCGGGACTAGGGTGGACGAGCAGTACTTC.